This T cell receptor beta chain was observed in a study of blood T cell repertoires in COVID-19. Produced via immunoSEQ multiplex PCR; TCRdb's table is partial and in-frame only. The sample has 88,000 or so clones, about four fifths seen once. The V end was cut by 2 bases, the J end by 7 bases, with 8 bases between. CDR3 size: 13 residues. This receptor was obtained from a human donor in a cohort sampled during active COVID-19. This rearrangement joins TRBV12-3 or TRBV12-4 to TRBJ1-4; D gene ambiguous. Sample: peripheral blood. CDR3 region: CASSLSTSEKLFF. CDR3 sequence (DNA): TGTGCCAGCAGTTTAAGTACAAGTGAAAAACTGTTTTTT.